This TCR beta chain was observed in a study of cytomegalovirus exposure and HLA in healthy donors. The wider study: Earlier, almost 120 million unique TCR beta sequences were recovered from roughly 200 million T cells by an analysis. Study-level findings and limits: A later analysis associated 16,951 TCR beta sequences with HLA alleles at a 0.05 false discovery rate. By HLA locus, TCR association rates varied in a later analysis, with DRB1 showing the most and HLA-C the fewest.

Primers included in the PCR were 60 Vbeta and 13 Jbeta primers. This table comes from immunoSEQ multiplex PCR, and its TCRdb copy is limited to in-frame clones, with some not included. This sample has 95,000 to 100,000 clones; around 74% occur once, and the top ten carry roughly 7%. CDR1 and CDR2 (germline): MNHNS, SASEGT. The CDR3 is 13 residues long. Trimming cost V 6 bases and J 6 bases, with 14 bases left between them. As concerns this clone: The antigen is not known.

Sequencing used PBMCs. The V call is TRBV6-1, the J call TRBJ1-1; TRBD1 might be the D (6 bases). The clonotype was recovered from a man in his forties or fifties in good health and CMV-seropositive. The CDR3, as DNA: TGTGCCAGCAGCTTGGAACAGGGAGCTGAAGCTTTCTTT. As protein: CASSLEQGAEAFF.